Many counts were recorded for the clone carrying this T cell receptor (beta chain). Its antigen is currently unknown. Regarding time point: patch test 1, 2 weeks after DPC sensitization. This sample's treatment: therapeutic diphenylcyclopropenone sensitization with weekly scalp DPC. These data are taken from a study of human T cells and chemical hapten exposure. Study details: Patients, predominantly female, presented with alopecia areata, totalis or universalis. The variation in per-sample TCR yields arose mainly from small differences in pooled library volumes.

The library put unique molecular identifiers onto individual cDNA molecules. TCRdb independently ran MiXCR on the RACE reads; one entry per CDR3 protein. The table has about 120,000 distinct CDR3 sequences, approximately 14% seen once; the top ten hold 0.9% to 0.95%. Trimming took 4 bases from V and 1 from J, leaving 16 bases between them. This CDR3 is 16 amino acids long. Germline V gene data show CDR1 as SGDLS and CDR2 as YYNGEE. Study-wide results and caveats: After DPC sensitization, TCRs above 1 in 1000 frequency showed no change.

This chain links TRBV9 with TRBJ2-3; D may be TRBD1 (6 bases). The source of this sequence is a man in his late teens or twenties with alopecia areata. Some clones in this sample may be carry-over from other donors' samples. The material sequenced was whole blood, taken in connection with sensitization to the hapten diphenylcyclopropenone (DPC). This chain's CDR3 is CASSPRQAKRTDTQYF. In DNA, the CDR3 is TGTGCCAGCAGCCCACGACAGGCCAAACGCACAGATACGCAGTATTTT.